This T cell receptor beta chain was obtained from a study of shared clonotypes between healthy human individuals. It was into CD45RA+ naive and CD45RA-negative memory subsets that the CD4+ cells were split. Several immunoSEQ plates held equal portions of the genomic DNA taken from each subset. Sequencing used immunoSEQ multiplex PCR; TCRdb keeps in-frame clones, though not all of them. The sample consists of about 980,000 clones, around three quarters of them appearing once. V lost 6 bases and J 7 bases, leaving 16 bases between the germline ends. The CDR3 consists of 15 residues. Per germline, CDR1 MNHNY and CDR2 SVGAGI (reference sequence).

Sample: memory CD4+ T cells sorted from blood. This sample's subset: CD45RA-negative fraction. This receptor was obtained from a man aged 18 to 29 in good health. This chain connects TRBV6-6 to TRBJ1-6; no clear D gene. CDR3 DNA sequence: TGTGCCAGCAGGAACGAGGGCCGAGGGAATTCACCCCTCCACTTT. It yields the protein CASRNEGRGNSPLHF.